This TCR beta chain appears in the sequencing data of a study of shared clonotypes between healthy human individuals (dated by TCRdb to 2019 to 2021). Context from the whole study: The cohort comprised a couple of women and a few men aged 18 to 49 years. Per donor, leukapheresis produced somewhere between about 0.8 and 9 billion PBMCs. Per donor, three plates each were used for CD4 naive and CD4 memory, two for CD8 naive, and one for CD8 memory. Different laboratories and diverse techniques were used to prepare libraries and sequence TCR repertoires, to increase sequencing depth and limit assay-specific biases. The study deeply sequenced blood TCR repertoires of five healthy adults to estimate repertoire size and the extent of clonotype sharing between individuals. The paper's findings and limits, for the study overall: Rarefaction of sorted-subset datasets indicated incomplete sequencing despite the large sequencing depth. Naive subsets generally had larger estimated clonotype richness than memory subsets did. Clonotypes shared by all four sorted-subset donors showed higher generation probabilities than non-shared clonotypes. Roughly 5.2% of naive CD4, around 4% of naive CD8, approximately 2% of memory CD4, and around 0.4% of memory CD8 clonotypes were shared across a few donors. Only blood was sampled, and tissue TCR repertoires likely differ from those in blood. Because the study included only a small number of donors, the genetic and exposure-history diversity represented was limited. Pairwise subsampling led to the expectation that sequencing depth would affect the degree of clonotype sharing among donors.

The donors were healthy, HIV-negative adults with no recently reported acute infections or vaccinations. All donors were Caucasian adults living in Nashville, Tennessee, USA. CD4+ T cells were enriched by magnetic negative selection; naive cells were then positively selected on CD45RA, and the negative fraction formed the memory subset. Blood was obtained by leukapheresis, after which PBMCs were separated by Ficoll-Histopaque density gradient centrifugation and cryopreserved in liquid nitrogen vapor phase. Analytical flow cytometry was used to check the purity and quantity of every magnetically sorted T cell population. From each sorted fraction, genomic DNA was isolated and quantified by UV absorbance on a Nanodrop 2000c. This clone was seen a few times. Its target antigen remains unknown. No clone much larger than this one lies a single base away; base qualities are absent. Using the deep immunoSEQ assay, TCR CDR3 regions were amplified from genomic DNA by multiplex PCR. For each cell subset, the extracted genomic DNA was distributed evenly across all wells of several immunoSEQ 96-well plates, and each plate served as one replicate. Each replicate PCR for sorted subsets received approximately 220 ng genomic DNA, equal to 30,000 or so T cell genomes. Purified libraries were quantified with a Qubit 3.0 fluorometer, sized on a Bioanalyzer 2100, and re-quantified with the KAPA Library Quantification kit. Every immunoSEQ 96-well plate was sequenced on a dedicated single-read 150-cycle Illumina NextSeq 550 flow cell. Per the original workflow: Because the immunoSEQ output included only junctional sequences and no quality scores, the filtering could not be the same as the filtering used for full-length reads. To assign V/J genes and CDR3, sequences were annotated using PyIR, a Python wrapper for IgBLAST v1.9, with IMGT germline references. Reads were removed for weak V/J assignments (E-value above 1e-6), missing CDR3, stop codons, out-of-frame junctions, or ambiguous translated residues. V3J clonotypes were defined as sequences sharing the same inferred V gene, J gene, and CDR3 amino acid sequence. Percentage overlap between repertoires was calculated by dividing the number of shared unique clonotypes by the size of the smaller repertoire. Richness of each repertoire was evaluated using RTK rarefaction, the Chao1 estimator, and Recon v2.1 estimates of unobserved clonotypes. Generation probabilities for all TCRbeta clonotypes obtained by the gDNA method from a handful of donors were computed using OLGA. TCRdb mirrors the immuneACCESS table, restricted to in-frame sequences. Some clones are absent from its copies; in checked studies, under half trace to an unresolved V gene, and the reason for the others is unknown. The DNA was the basis for D and trimming; V, J and clone size are from that table. The sample data list about 1 million clones, and around 74% of these were observed just once. Jointly, the top ten make up roughly 1.4% of the sample.

Germline trimming amounts to 2 bases on V and 1 base on J, with 4 as the count of junction bases outside the gene matches. Taken from the germline V gene (reference sequence), the CDR1 and CDR2 loops are SGHKS and YYEKEE. Spanning cysteine to phenylalanine, the CDR3 consists of 15 amino acids. Just CDR3 DNA is preserved here, 45 bases in frame from base 1. The origin of this receptor is a man between 18 and 35 years old in good health. Sequenced material: memory CD4+ T cells sorted from blood. The cell subset or site label corresponds to: CD45RA-negative fraction. This chain is built from TRBV5-5 and TRBJ1-2; the junction holds 8 bases that match TRBD1. The DNA sequence is as follows: TGTGCCAGCAGCTTCGGGACAGGAGATAACTATGGCTACACCTTC. It encodes CASSFGTGDNYGYTF.